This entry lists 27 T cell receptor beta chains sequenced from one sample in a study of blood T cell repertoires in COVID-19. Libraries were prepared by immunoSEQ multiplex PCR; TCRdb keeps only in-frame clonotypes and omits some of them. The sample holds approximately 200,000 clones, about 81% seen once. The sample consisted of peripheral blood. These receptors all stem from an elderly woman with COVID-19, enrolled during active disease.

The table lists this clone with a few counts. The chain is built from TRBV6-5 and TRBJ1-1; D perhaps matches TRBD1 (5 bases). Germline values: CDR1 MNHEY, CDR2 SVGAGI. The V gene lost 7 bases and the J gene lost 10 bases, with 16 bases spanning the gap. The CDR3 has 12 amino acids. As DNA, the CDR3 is TGTGCCAGCATAAGTACCAGGGAGGGAGCTTTCTTT. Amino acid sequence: CASISTREGAFF.

CDR3: CASSQQGVGELFF. CDR3 DNA: TGTGCCAGCAGCCAACAGGGGGTCGGGGAGCTGTTTTTT. The genes are TRBV3-1 (or the pseudogene TRBV3-2) and TRBJ2-2; 7 positions match TRBD1. The CDR3 length is 13 residues. Germline CDR1 and CDR2: LGHDT and YNNKEL (reference sequence). V gave up 2 bases and J gave up 7 bases; unmatched junction bases: 1.

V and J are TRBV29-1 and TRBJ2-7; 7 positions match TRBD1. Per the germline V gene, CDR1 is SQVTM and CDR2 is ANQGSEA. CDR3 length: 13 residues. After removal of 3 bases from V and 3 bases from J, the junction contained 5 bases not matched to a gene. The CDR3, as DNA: TGCAGCGTTGAGGGACAGAGGGACTACGAGCAGTACTTC. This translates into CSVEGQRDYEQYF.

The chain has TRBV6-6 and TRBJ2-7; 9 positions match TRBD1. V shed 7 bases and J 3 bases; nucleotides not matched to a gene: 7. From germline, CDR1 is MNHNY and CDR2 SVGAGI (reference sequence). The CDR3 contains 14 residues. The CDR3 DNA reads TGTGCCAGCAAGAAGGGACAGGGCCACTACGAGCAGTACTTC. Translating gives CASKKGQGHYEQYF.

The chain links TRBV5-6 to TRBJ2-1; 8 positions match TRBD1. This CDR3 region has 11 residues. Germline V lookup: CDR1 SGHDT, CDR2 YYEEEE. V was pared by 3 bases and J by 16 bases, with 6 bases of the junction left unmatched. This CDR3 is CASSYGQGEFF. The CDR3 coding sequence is TGTGCCAGCAGCTATGGACAGGGTGAATTCTTC.

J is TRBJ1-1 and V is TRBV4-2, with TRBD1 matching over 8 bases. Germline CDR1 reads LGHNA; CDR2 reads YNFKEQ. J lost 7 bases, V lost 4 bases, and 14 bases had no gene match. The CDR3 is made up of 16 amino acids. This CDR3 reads CASSLSTGGGVDEAFF. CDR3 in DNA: TGTGCCAGCAGCCTCTCCACAGGGGGGGGTGTGGATGAAGCTTTCTTT.

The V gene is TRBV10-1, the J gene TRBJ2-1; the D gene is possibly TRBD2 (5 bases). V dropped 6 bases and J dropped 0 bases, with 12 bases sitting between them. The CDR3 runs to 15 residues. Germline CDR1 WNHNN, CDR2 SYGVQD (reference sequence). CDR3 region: CASSPTRSSYNEQFF. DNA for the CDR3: TGCGCCAGCAGCCCAACTAGAAGCTCCTACAATGAGCAGTTCTTC.

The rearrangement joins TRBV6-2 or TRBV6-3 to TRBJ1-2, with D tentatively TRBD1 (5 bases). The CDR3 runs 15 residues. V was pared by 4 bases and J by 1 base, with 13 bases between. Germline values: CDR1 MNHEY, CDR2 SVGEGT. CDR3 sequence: CASSLQAPLNYGYTF. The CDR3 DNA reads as TGTGCCAGCAGTTTACAGGCTCCTCTTAACTATGGCTACACCTTC.

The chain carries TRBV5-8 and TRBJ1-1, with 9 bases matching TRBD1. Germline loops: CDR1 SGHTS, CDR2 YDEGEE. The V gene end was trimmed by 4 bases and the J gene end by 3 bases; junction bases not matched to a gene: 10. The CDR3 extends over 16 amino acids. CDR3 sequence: CASSLENRGQYTEAFF. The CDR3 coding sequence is TGTGCCAGCAGCCTCGAGAACAGGGGGCAATACACTGAAGCTTTCTTT. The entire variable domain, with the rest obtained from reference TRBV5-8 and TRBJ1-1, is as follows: EAGVTQSPTHLIKTRGQQATLRCSPISGHTSVYWYQQALGLGLQFLLWYDEGEERNRGNFPPRFSGRQFPNYSSELNVNALELEDSALYLCASSLENRGQYTEAFFGQGTRLTVV.

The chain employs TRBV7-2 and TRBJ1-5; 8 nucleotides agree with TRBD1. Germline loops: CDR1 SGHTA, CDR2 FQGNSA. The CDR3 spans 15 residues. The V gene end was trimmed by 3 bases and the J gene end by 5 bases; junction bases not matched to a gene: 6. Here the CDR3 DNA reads TGTGCCAGCAGCTTGAGACAGGGGATGGATCAGCCCCAGCATTTT. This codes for CASSLRQGMDQPQHF. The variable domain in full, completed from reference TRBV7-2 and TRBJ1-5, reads GAGVSQSPSNKVTEKGKDVELRCDPISGHTALYWYRQSLGQGLEFLIYFQGNSAPDKSGLPSDRFSAERTGGSVSTLTIQRTQQEDSAVYLCASSLRQGMDQPQHFGDGTRLSIL.

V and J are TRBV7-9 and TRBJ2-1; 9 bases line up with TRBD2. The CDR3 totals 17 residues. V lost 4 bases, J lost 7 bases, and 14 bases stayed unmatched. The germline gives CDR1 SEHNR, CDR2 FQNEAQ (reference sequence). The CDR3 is CASSSLGSGRQENEQFF. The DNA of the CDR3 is TGTGCCAGCAGCTCGCTTGGGAGCGGGAGGCAAGAAAATGAGCAGTTCTTC.

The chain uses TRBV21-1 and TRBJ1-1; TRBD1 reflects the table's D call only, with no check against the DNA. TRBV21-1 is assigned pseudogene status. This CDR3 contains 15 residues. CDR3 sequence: CASSSRDSLNTEAFF. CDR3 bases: TGTGCCAGCAGCTCACGGGACAGTTTGAACACTGAAGCTTTCTTT.

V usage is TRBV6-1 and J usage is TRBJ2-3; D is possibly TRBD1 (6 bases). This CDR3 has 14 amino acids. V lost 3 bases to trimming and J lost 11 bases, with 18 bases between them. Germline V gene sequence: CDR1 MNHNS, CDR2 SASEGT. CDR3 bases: TGTGCCAGCAGTGATTTTATAAGTCAGGGGTTGCAGTATTTT. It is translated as CASSDFISQGLQYF.

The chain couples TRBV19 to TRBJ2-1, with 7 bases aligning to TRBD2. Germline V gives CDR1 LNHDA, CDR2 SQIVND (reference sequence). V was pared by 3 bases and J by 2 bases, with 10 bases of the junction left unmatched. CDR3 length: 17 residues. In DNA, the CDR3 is TGTGCCAGTAGTATTGCGGGAGTCATCACCCCCTACAATGAGCAGTTCTTC. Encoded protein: CASSIAGVITPYNEQFF.

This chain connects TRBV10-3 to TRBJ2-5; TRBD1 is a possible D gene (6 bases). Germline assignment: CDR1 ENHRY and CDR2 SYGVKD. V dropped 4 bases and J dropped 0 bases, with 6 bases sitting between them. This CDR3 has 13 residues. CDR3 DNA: TGTGCCATCAGTGGGGACAACCAAGAGACCCAGTACTTC. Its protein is CAISGDNQETQYF.

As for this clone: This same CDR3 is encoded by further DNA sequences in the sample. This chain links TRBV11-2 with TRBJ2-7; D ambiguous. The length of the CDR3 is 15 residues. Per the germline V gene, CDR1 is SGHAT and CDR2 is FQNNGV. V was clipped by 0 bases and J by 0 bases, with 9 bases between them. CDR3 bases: TGTGCCAGCAGCTTAGACTCGCTTAGCTCCTACGAGCAGTACTTC. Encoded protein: CASSLDSLSSYEQYF.

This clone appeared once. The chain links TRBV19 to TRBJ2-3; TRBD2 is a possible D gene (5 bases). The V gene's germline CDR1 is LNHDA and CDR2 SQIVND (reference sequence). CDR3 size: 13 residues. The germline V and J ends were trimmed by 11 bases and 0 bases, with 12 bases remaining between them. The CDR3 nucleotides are TGTGCCTCCCGGGAACCTAGCACAGATACGCAGTATTTT. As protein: CASREPSTDTQYF.

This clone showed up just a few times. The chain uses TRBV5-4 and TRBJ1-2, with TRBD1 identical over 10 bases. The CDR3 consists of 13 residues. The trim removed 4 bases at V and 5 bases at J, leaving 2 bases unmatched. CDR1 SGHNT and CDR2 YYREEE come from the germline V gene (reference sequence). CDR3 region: CASSRGQGYGYTF. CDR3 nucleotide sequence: TGTGCCAGCAGCCGGGGACAGGGGTATGGCTACACCTTC.

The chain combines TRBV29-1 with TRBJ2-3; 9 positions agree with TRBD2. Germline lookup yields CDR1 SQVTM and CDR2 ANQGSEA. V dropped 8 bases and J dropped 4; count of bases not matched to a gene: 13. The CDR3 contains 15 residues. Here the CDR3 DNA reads TGCAGCCACAGGCGGGGGGGGCCGGGAGCAGATACGCAGTATTTT. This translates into CSHRRGGPGADTQYF.

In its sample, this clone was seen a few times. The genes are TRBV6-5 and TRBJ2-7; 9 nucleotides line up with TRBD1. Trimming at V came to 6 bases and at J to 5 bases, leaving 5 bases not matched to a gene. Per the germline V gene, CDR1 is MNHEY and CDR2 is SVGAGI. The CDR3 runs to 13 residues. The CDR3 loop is CASSVGQGHEQYF. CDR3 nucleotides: TGTGCCAGCAGCGTGGGACAGGGCCACGAGCAGTACTTC.

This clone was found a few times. The CDR3 protein is CASSWTESGYTF. CDR3 nucleotides: TGTGCCAGCAGCTGGACAGAAAGTGGCTACACCTTC. This rearrangement joins TRBV5-6 to TRBJ1-2, with a tentative D call TRBD1 (6 bases). V lost 3 bases and J 7 bases, leaving 10 bases between the germline ends. This CDR3 has 12 residues. The germline V gene has CDR1 SGHDT and CDR2 YYEEEE.

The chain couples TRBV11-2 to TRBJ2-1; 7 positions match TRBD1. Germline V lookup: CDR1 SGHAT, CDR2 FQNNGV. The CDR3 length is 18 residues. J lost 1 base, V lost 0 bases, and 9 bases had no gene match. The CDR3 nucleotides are TGTGCCAGCAGCTTAGAGAGGGCAGGGGGTAGGTCCTACAATGAGCAGTTCTTC. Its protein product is CASSLERAGGRSYNEQFF.

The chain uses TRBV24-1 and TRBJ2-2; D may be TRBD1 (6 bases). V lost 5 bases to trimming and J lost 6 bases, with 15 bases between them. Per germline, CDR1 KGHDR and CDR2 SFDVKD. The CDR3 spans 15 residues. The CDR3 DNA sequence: TGTGCCACCAGTGGAACAGGGTTTTGGGCCGGGGAGCTGTTTTTT. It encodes CATSGTGFWAGELFF.

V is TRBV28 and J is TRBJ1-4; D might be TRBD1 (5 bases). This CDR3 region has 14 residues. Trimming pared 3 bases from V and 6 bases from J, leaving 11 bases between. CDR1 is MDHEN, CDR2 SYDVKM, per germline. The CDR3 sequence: CASSLEGWDEKLFF. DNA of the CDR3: TGTGCCAGCAGTTTGGAGGGGTGGGATGAAAAACTGTTTTTT.

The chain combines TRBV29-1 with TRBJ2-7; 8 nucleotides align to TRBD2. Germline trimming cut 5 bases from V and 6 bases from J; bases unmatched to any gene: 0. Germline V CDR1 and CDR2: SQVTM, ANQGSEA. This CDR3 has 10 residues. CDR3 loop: CSVRGGEQYF. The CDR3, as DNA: TGCAGCGTTCGGGGGGGCGAGCAGTACTTC.

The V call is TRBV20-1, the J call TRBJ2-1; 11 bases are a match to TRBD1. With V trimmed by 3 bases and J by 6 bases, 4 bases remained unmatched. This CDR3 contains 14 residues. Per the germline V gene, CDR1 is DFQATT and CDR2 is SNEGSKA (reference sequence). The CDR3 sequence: CSASTGTGGNEQFF. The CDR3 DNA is TGCAGTGCTAGTACCGGGACAGGGGGCAATGAGCAGTTCTTC.

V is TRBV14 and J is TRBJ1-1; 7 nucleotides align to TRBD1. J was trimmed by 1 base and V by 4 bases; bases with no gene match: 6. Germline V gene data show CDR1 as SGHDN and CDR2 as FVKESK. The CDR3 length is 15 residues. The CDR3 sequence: CASSRSRTGNTEAFF. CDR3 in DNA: TGTGCCAGCAGCCGGTCGAGGACAGGGAACACTGAAGCTTTCTTT.